These 2 T cell receptor beta chains came from one sample sequenced in a study of breast tumors, draining lymph nodes, adjacent tissues. TCRdb called the multiplex PCR reads again in MiXCR, with one record for every CDR3 protein. Of around 17,000 distinct CDR3 sequences listed, 45% are singletons. Sample: tumor-adjacent breast tissue. These receptors were obtained from a female donor with breast cancer. Some clones in this sample may be carry-over from other donors' samples.

This clonotype was seen many times. The rearrangement links TRBV6-2 or TRBV6-3 to TRBJ2-2; 9 positions agree with TRBD1. The germline V gene has CDR1 MNHEY and CDR2 SVGEGT. CDR3 length: 15 amino acids. V shed 6 bases, J shed 8 bases, and the junction held 10 bases outside the gene matches. The DNA for the CDR3 is TGTGCCAGCAGAACTTGGGACAGGGTGCGGGGGGAGCTGTTTTTT. This encodes CASRTWDRVRGELFF.

Points on this clonotype: A read error may produce the germline difference seen at one junction end. The V call is TRBV9, the J call TRBJ1-6; D gene unclear. CDR3 size: 14 residues. CDR1 is SGDLS and CDR2 is YYNGEE in the germline V gene. The CDR3 sequence is CASGVGMVGSPLPF. The CDR3, as DNA: TGTGCCAGCGGCGTGGGTATGGTGGGTTCACCCCTCCCCTTT.